This is a list of T cell receptor beta chains from one sample in a study of regulatory T cells in long-lasting Graves disease. TCRdb fed the multiplex PCR reads into MiXCR, producing one record per CDR3 protein. Here the sample spans around 400,000 distinct CDR3 sequences, around a sixth being singletons. The sequences come from peripheral blood mononuclear cells (PBMCs), collected at new diagnosis, from a patient treated with antithyroid drugs. These receptors were collected from a female donor with Graves disease. CDR3s include the opening cysteine and the closing phenylalanine or tryptophan. D genes are given only for firm matches. Where a row states a size, it is once, few, many or the class of an expanded clone; other rows omit it.

J gene	clone size	V gene	D gene	CDR3 DNA	CDR3 protein
TRBJ2-7	many	TRBV7-6	NA	TGTGCCAGCAGCTTAGTAGGGACGGCTGGGGACGAGCAGTACTTC	CASSLVGTAGDEQYF
TRBJ1-1	NA	TRBV18	TRBD1	TGTGCCAGCTCAGCTTCCTGCGACAGGGAGAACACTGAAGCTTTCTTT	CASSASCDRENTEAFF
TRBJ1-1	NA	TRBV27	NA	TGTGCCAGCAGTTCAGGACCGGTGAACACTGAAGCTTTCTTT	CASSSGPVNTEAFF
TRBJ2-3	many	TRBV12-3/TRBV12-4	TRBD2	TGTGCCAGCAGTTTCGGACTAGCGGGAGGCACAGATACGCAGTATTTT	CASSFGLAGGTDTQYF
TRBJ2-5	NA	TRBV7-9	NA	TGTGCCAGCAGCGCAACCTCCGGGGAGACCCAGTACTTC	CASSATSGETQYF
TRBJ1-2	many	TRBV27	NA	TGTGCCAGCGGGAAAAACCGGGACAATTATGGCTACACCTTC	CASGKNRDNYGYTF
TRBJ1-2	many	TRBV9	NA	TGTGCCAGCAGCGTAAGTCGGGTTTATATGACCCGACCTGGCTATGGCTACACCTTC	CASSVSRVYMTRPGYGYTF
TRBJ2-3	many	TRBV20-1	NA	TGCAGTGCCGAAACGGAGAACCGTGCAGATACGCAGTATTTT	CSAETENRADTQYF
TRBJ1-4	NA	TRBV18	NA	TGTGCCAGCTCACCAGGGGTCCCCTCTAATGAAAAACTGTTTTTT	CASSPGVPSNEKLFF
TRBJ1-2	NA	TRBV7-3	TRBD1	TGTGCCAGCAGCTTGCCGGGACAGGGCTATGGCTACACCTTC	CASSLPGQGYGYTF
TRBJ2-3	many	TRBV2	TRBD2	TGTGCCAGCAGTGAGGGACTAGTTGGTGATACGCAGTATTTT	CASSEGLVGDTQYF
TRBJ2-7	many	TRBV27	NA	TGTGCCAGCAGCCGCCCCCCGGGCCCGCAGTACTTC	CASSRPPGPQYF
TRBJ2-7	NA	TRBV27	NA	TGTGCCAGCAGTTTGTTAGGGCTGGACGAGCAGTACTTC	CASSLLGLDEQYF
TRBJ2-7	many	TRBV20-1	NA	TGCAGTGCTAGTTGGGGGGCCTACGAGCAGTACTTC	CSASWGAYEQYF
TRBJ2-2	many	TRBV29-1	TRBD2	TGCAGCGTTGAATCTAGCGGGGTCACCGGGGAGCTGTTTTTT	CSVESSGVTGELFF
TRBJ2-1	many	TRBV6-2/TRBV6-3	TRBD2	TGTGCCAGCAGTTACGGGACTAGCTCCTACAATGAGCAGTTCTTC	CASSYGTSSYNEQFF
TRBJ2-1	many	TRBV20-1	TRBD2	TGCAGTGCTCCCCTAGCGGGAGTAAGCAATGAGCAGTTCTTC	CSAPLAGVSNEQFF
TRBJ1-2	NA	TRBV9	TRBD1	TGTGCCAGCAGCCCCTGGACAGGGAGTCGTCGCTACACCTTC	CASSPWTGSRRYTF
TRBJ2-2	few	TRBV7-9	NA	TGTGCCAGCAGCCGACCGGGACCTACTGGACCCGGGGAGCTGTTTTTT	CASSRPGPTGPGELFF
TRBJ1-6	NA	TRBV11-2	NA	TGTGCCAGCAGCTTAGACCAGGGACATTCACCCCTCCACTTT	CASSLDQGHSPLHF
TRBJ2-1	many	TRBV5-1	TRBD2	TGCGCCAGCAGCTTCATGGGACTAGCGGGGGACAATGAGCAGTTCTTC	CASSFMGLAGDNEQFF
TRBJ1-1	few	TRBV5-1	NA	TGCGCCAGCAGGGGACTGACGAGCACTGAAGCTTTCTTT	CASRGLTSTEAFF
TRBJ2-4	many	TRBV2	NA	TGTGCCAGTCAGACGGAAAGCCTAGCCAAAAACATTCAGTACTTC	CASQTESLAKNIQYF
TRBJ2-3	many	TRBV2	NA	TGTGCCAGCAGTGAATTGGGTTTGACAGATACGCAGTATTTT	CASSELGLTDTQYF
TRBJ2-7	few	TRBV20-1	NA	TGCAGTGCTGATACAGATGTTAGCTCCTACGAGCAGTACTTC	CSADTDVSSYEQYF
TRBJ1-2	NA	TRBV12-3/TRBV12-4	NA	TGTGCCAGCAGTTTCACGCCACGGGATACGGGTAATGGCTACACCTTC	CASSFTPRDTGNGYTF
TRBJ2-7	many	TRBV3-1	NA	TGTGCCAGCAGCCAAGAAGGCCGGGGCTACGAGCAGTACTTC	CASSQEGRGYEQYF
TRBJ2-7	few	TRBV5-1	NA	TGCGCCAGCAGCTCTTACGACACCTACGAGCAGTACTTC	CASSSYDTYEQYF
TRBJ1-4	NA	TRBV6-1	NA	TGTGCCAGCAGGCTTACGACAGAATATAATGAAAAACTGTTTTTT	CASRLTTEYNEKLFF
TRBJ1-6	NA	TRBV20-1	NA	TGCAGTGCTCCCTCAGCCGGGGATAATTCACCCCTCCACTTT	CSAPSAGDNSPLHF
TRBJ2-1	many	TRBV5-1	NA	TGCGCCAGCAGCCCTGGTGGGGCGAACAATGAGCAGTTCTTC	CASSPGGANNEQFF
TRBJ2-2	many	TRBV30	NA	TGTGCCTGGAGTGCCCGGACTAACACCGGGGAGCTGTTTTTT	CAWSARTNTGELFF
TRBJ2-1	NA	TRBV2	NA	TGTGCCAGTTGTCTGGGGACTCAGACCTACAATGAGCAGTTCTTC	CASCLGTQTYNEQFF
TRBJ1-1	many	TRBV6-1	NA	TGTGCCAGCGGGCCGGGACTAGTGAACACTGAAGCTTTCTTT	CASGPGLVNTEAFF
TRBJ1-1	many	TRBV4-1	NA	TGCGCCAGCAGCCAACTCCGTTCGAGGGGGGGATACACTGAAGCTTTCTTT	CASSQLRSRGGYTEAFF
TRBJ2-1	NA	TRBV3-1	NA	TGTGCCAGCAGCTCCACGACTAGGAGCAATGAGCAGTTCTTC	CASSSTTRSNEQFF
TRBJ1-5	NA	TRBV7-9	NA	TGTGCCAGCAGCCGGGACCTCAGGGGCAATCAGCCCCAGCATTTT	CASSRDLRGNQPQHF
TRBJ1-5	many	TRBV4-1	NA	TGCGCCAGCAGCCAAGATGGGGGTTTGGGCAATCAGCCCCAGCATTTT	CASSQDGGLGNQPQHF
TRBJ1-1	many	TRBV2	NA	TGTGCCAGCAGTCGGGAGCAGATGAACACTGAAGCTTTCTTT	CASSREQMNTEAFF
TRBJ2-1	NA	TRBV9	NA	TGTGCCAGCAGCGTAGTGGGACTGAGCAACAATGAGCAGTTCTTC	CASSVVGLSNNEQFF
TRBJ1-2	many	TRBV4-1	TRBD1	TGCGCCAGCAGCCAAGAACTTGGGACAGGGAGGTATGGCTACACCTTC	CASSQELGTGRYGYTF
TRBJ2-1	NA	TRBV6-2/TRBV6-3	NA	TGTGCCAGCAGTTACACAAGTTCGCCCCACAATGAGCAGTTCTTC	CASSYTSSPHNEQFF
TRBJ1-2	NA	TRBV14	NA	TGTGCCAGCAGCCAAGATACGGGGTACTATGGCTACACCTTC	CASSQDTGYYGYTF
TRBJ1-3	many	TRBV6-1	NA	TGTGCCAGCAGTGAAGCAACCGGCCCTGGAAACACCATATATTTT	CASSEATGPGNTIYF
TRBJ1-1	many	TRBV6-5	NA	TGTGCCAGCAGTTACTCCAAGGCGGTGGCCACTGAAGCTTTCTTT	CASSYSKAVATEAFF
TRBJ1-5	few	TRBV30	NA	TGTGCCTGGACAGGAAGAGGATCCGGCAATCAGCCCCAGCATTTT	CAWTGRGSGNQPQHF
TRBJ2-3	many	TRBV3-1	NA	TGTGCCAGCAGCCCAGGACTTACCACAGATACGCAGTATTTT	CASSPGLTTDTQYF
TRBJ1-6	many	TRBV7-3	NA	TGTGCCAGCAGCGTACAGGGCGGTAATTCACCCCTCCACTTT	CASSVQGGNSPLHF
TRBJ1-2	many	TRBV20-1	NA	TGCAGTGCTAAACACCGACAGACCTCTATGTATGGCTACACCTTC	CSAKHRQTSMYGYTF
TRBJ1-5	NA	TRBV27	NA	TGTGCCAGCAGTTCTACAGGGTTTGGCAATCAGCCCCAGCATTTT	CASSSTGFGNQPQHF
TRBJ2-7	many	TRBV9	NA	TGTGCCAGCAGCGTAGAGGGCAGAGGCCTCGAGCAGTACTTC	CASSVEGRGLEQYF
TRBJ1-1	many	TRBV6-5	TRBD1	TGTGCCAGCAGTTACGACCTGACAGGGGGCTGGGGCACTGAAGCTTTCTTT	CASSYDLTGGWGTEAFF
TRBJ2-3	many	TRBV7-3	TRBD1	TGTGCCAGCAGCTCGGACAGGGCTTTCACAGATACGCAGTATTTT	CASSSDRAFTDTQYF
TRBJ2-5	many	TRBV2	TRBD2	TGTGCCAGCTCTAGCGGGGGGGCGATGGAGACCCAGTACTTC	CASSSGGAMETQYF
TRBJ2-2	NA	TRBV12-3/TRBV12-4	TRBD2	TGTGCCAGCAGTTTTCGCGGGGGTCACACCGGGGAGCTGTTTTTT	CASSFRGGHTGELFF
TRBJ2-1	many	TRBV7-9	TRBD1	TGTGCCAGCAGCCCGAACAGGGGGCTAATCGATGAGCAGTTCTTC	CASSPNRGLIDEQFF
TRBJ2-1	many	TRBV7-9	TRBD2	TGTGCCAGCAGTCTGCTAGCGGGAGCTGTGAATGAGCAGTTCTTC	CASSLLAGAVNEQFF
TRBJ2-3	many	TRBV11-2	TRBD2	TGTGCCAGTCTCTCCGCGTCTAGCGGTAGCACAGATACGCAGTATTTT	CASLSASSGSTDTQYF
TRBJ2-2	many	TRBV28	NA	TGTGCCAGCAGTCTTCTCTCAGGGAGATGGGCCACCGGGGAGCTGTTTTTT	CASSLLSGRWATGELFF